This T cell receptor beta chain derives from a study of T cells in Graves' hyperthyroidism and ophthalmopathy. The source material, RNA transcripts, was used to amplify TCR beta CDR3 regions. With the HTBI primer set, the TCR CDR3 went through a first round of RT-PCR. TCRdb re-analysed the multiplex PCR reads in MiXCR, keeping a single row per CDR3 protein. This table has 500,000 to 600,000 distinct CDR3 sequences, over 15% appearing once. V lost 3 bases, J lost 3 bases, and 18 bases lay in between. From germline, CDR1 is MNHNS and CDR2 SASEGT. This CDR3 is built from 16 residues. No ophthalmopathy progression within 18 months constituted stable Graves' hyperthyroidism. Lactation, pregnancy, other autoimmune disease or uncontrolled infection led to exclusion of patients.

The receptor's source is a woman younger than 35 with Graves' hyperthyroidism. The sequenced material came from blood. This chain links TRBV6-1 with TRBJ2-7; possible D gene TRBD2, 5 bases. CDR3 DNA: TGTGCCAGCAGTGAGAGGGCGGTGCGAACCGACTACGAGCAGTACTTC. This gives the protein CASSERAVRTDYEQYF.